Sequencing of this T cell receptor beta chain was carried out in a study of T cells in Graves' hyperthyroidism and ophthalmopathy. General study findings and limits: Blood shared most expanded thyroid clonotypes above 0.001. Before onset, by a median of 6.5 months, the model predicted ophthalmopathy.

With respect to this clonotype: Antigen specificity is unknown.

Together with thyroid ultrasound, orbital computed tomography, serum thyroxine and TRAb, clinical symptoms were used for diagnoses. The PBMCs were sourced from fresh peripheral blood (around 9.9 ml). Germline lookup yields CDR1 SGHDN and CDR2 FVKESK. The CDR3 sequence is 13 residues long. Trimming cost V 4 bases and J 5 bases, with 9 bases left between them. Amplification yielded TCR beta CDR3 regions, with RNA transcripts as the source. During a first-round RT-PCR of the TCR CDR3, the HTBI primer set was used. Via MiXCR, TCRdb re-called the multiplex PCR reads, giving one row per CDR3 protein. The repertoire holds about 640,000 distinct CDR3 sequences, with roughly 20% as singletons.

Source material: blood. The clonotype comes from a man between 25 and 39 years old with Graves' ophthalmopathy. The rearrangement links TRBV14 to TRBJ2-1; the D is unclear. The CDR3 bases are TGTGCCAGCAGCCCATACTGGGACAATGAGCAGTTCTTC. Residues: CASSPYWDNEQFF. Looking up the rest from reference TRBV14 and TRBJ2-1 gives the full variable domain: EAGVTQFPSHSVIEKGQTVTLRCDPISGHDNLYWYRRVMGKEIKFLLHFVKESKQDESGMPNNRFLAERTGGTYSTLKVQPAELEDSGVYFCASSPYWDNEQFFGPGTRLTVL.